This passage covers 17 T cell receptor beta chains from one sample sequenced in a study of blood T cells in healthy people across ages. It was with a sample-barcoded 5' primer and a J-beta primer mix that a second PCR of roughly 6 to 12 cycles was run. One entry per CDR3 protein, called by TCRdb with MiXCR from the 5' RACE reads. The sample has approximately 730,000 distinct CDR3 sequences, around 46% seen once. Sequenced material: blood. These receptors all stem from an older woman in good health.

This sequence joins TRBV12-3 or TRBV12-4 and TRBJ2-1; D may be TRBD2 (6 bases). The J call could be wrong; TRBJ2-7 is a better fit for the DNA end. This CDR3 spans 15 amino acids. DNA of the CDR3: TGTGCCAGCAGCCCCCACGGGGGTTTGGCCTACGAGCAGTACTTC. Protein sequence: CASSPHGGLAYEQYF.

The sample holds a few counts of this clonotype. The chain combines TRBV7-9 with TRBJ2-7; the D is unclear. The CDR3 contains 13 residues. Germline lookup yields CDR1 SEHNR and CDR2 FQNEAQ (reference sequence). V was trimmed by 5 bases and J by 3 bases, leaving 11 bases between them. The CDR3 protein is CASSKGEIYEQYF. The DNA for the CDR3 is TGTGCCAGCAGCAAGGGTGAAATCTACGAGCAGTACTTC.

The table lists this clonotype with a few counts. An end of the junction differs from the germline gene, which may be a read error. This chain connects TRBV12-3 or TRBV12-4 to TRBJ1-1; D remains ambiguous. The CDR3 is 15 amino acids. The CDR3 DNA reads TGTGCCAGCAGCCCTGGAGGAGGACTGAAAACTGAAGCTTTCTTT. This encodes CASSPGGGLKTEAFF.

Ten or more counts support this clonotype. This sequence joins TRBV7-9 and TRBJ1-2; D remains ambiguous. The CDR3 extends over 13 amino acids. Germline loops: CDR1 SEHNR, CDR2 FQNEAQ (reference sequence). V dropped 5 bases and J dropped 3 bases, with 10 bases sitting between them. CDR3 protein: CASSQDGDYGYTF. For the CDR3, the DNA is TGTGCCAGCAGCCAGGACGGAGACTATGGCTACACCTTC.

This clonotype was observed a few times. The chain joins TRBV7-3 to TRBJ1-1; D uncertain. The CDR3 spans 14 residues. The V end lost 1 base, the J end lost 4 bases, and 10 bases lay between the germline ends. Germline-derived CDR1 and CDR2 are SGHTA and FQGTGA. The CDR3 loop is CASSLRADFTEAFF. CDR3 bases: TGTGCCAGCAGCTTAAGGGCAGATTTCACTGAAGCTTTCTTT.

The table lists this clonotype with a few counts. The genes are TRBV14 and TRBJ2-7, with a possible D match to TRBD1 (5 bases). The CDR3 extends over 15 amino acids. V was clipped by 1 base and J by 1 base, with 11 bases between them. The germline gives CDR1 SGHDN, CDR2 FVKESK. This CDR3 is CASSQGAGKSYEQYF. In DNA form, the CDR3 reads TGTGCCAGCAGCCAAGGAGCAGGGAAGTCCTACGAGCAGTACTTC. Full variable domain (missing parts from reference TRBV14 and TRBJ2-7): EAGVTQFPSHSVIEKGQTVTLRCDPISGHDNLYWYRRVMGKEIKFLLHFVKESKQDESGMPNNRFLAERTGGTYSTLKVQPAELEDSGVYFCASSQGAGKSYEQYFGPGTRLTVT.

The chain is built from TRBV27 and TRBJ1-2; 9 bases agree with TRBD1. Per germline, CDR1 MNHEY and CDR2 SMNVEV (reference sequence). J lost 4 bases, V lost 4 bases, and 4 bases had no gene match. This CDR3 is built from 14 residues. The CDR3 nucleotides are TGTGCCAGCAGTTCGGACAGGGGTCTCTATGGCTACACCTTC. Encoded protein: CASSSDRGLYGYTF.

The rearrangement joins TRBV27 to TRBJ2-7; D may correspond to TRBD1 or TRBD2 (5 bases each). This CDR3 has 15 amino acids. Between the trimmed V and J ends, which lost 0 bases and 3 bases, there was a span of 12 bases. Germline assignment: CDR1 MNHEY and CDR2 SMNVEV (reference sequence). CDR3 region: CASSLSRGPHYEQYF. CDR3 nucleotides: TGTGCCAGCAGTTTATCGAGGGGCCCGCACTACGAGCAGTACTTC.

In this sample, this clonotype turned up a few times. The CDR3 coding sequence is TGTGCCAGCTCACCACCGGACAGCGTTAACTATGGCTACACCTTC. Amino acids: CASSPPDSVNYGYTF. The rearrangement links TRBV18 to TRBJ1-2, with D tentatively TRBD1 (6 bases). Germline CDR1 KGHSH, CDR2 LQKENI. CDR3 length equals 15 residues. The V gene lost 0 bases and the J gene lost 1 base, with 9 bases spanning the gap.

The chain has TRBV3-1 and TRBJ2-1; D possibly matches TRBD1 or TRBD2 (5 bases each). The CDR3 totals 11 residues. The V gene lost 4 bases and the J gene lost 9 bases, with 7 bases spanning the gap. Germline CDR1 and CDR2: LGHDT and YNNKEL (reference sequence). As DNA, the CDR3 is TGTGCCAGCAGCCCAGGGACTGAGCAGTTCTTC. It is translated as CASSPGTEQFF.

Only a few counts were recorded for this clonotype. The chain is built from TRBV7-2 and TRBJ2-5; TRBD1 or TRBD2 may be the D gene (5 bases each). The CDR3 has 14 amino acids. Per the germline V gene, CDR1 is SGHTA and CDR2 is FQGNSA. The V and J ends lost 2 bases and 4 bases respectively, with 11 bases between them. CDR3 DNA: TGTGCCAGCAGCTTACGGGACGGGGTAGAGACCCAGTACTTC. Translated: CASSLRDGVETQYF.

This clonotype showed up many times. The chain combines TRBV10-1 with TRBJ2-5, with a weak D call TRBD2 (6 bases). CDR1 and CDR2 from the germline V gene are WNHNN and SYGVQD (reference sequence). This CDR3 has 15 residues. V lost 5 bases, J lost 1 base, and 14 bases lay in between. The CDR3 coding sequence is TGCGCCAGCAGTCCCGGGCGGCGGGGCCAAGAGACCCAGTACTTC. This sequence encodes CASSPGRRGQETQYF.

This chain joins TRBV6-1 and TRBJ2-7, with D possibly being TRBD2 (6 bases). Germline CDR1 is MNHNS and CDR2 is SASEGT. Trimming shortened V by 6 bases and J by 0 bases, and 24 bases separated the two germline ends. The CDR3 has 18 residues. CDR3 loop: CASSNRPLLASSSYEQYF. The DNA of the CDR3 is TGTGCCAGCAGCAACCGACCCCTCCTAGCGTCGAGCTCCTACGAGCAGTACTTC.

This clonotype showed up many times. The genes are TRBV12-3 or TRBV12-4 and TRBJ1-5; the match to TRBD1 covers 12 bases. The CDR3 is 15 amino acids. Unmatched junction bases numbered 7, after V lost 6 bases and J lost 7 bases. CDR3 loop: CASSSGQGAWQPQHF. CDR3 DNA: TGTGCCAGCAGCTCGGGACAGGGGGCTTGGCAGCCCCAGCATTTT.

This clonotype was recorded a few times. The V call is TRBV10-1, the J call TRBJ1-1; tentatively, D is TRBD1 (6 bases). The germline gives CDR1 WNHNN, CDR2 SYGVQD (reference sequence). Trimming left V 8 bases short and J 6 bases short, with 19 bases between. This CDR3 comprises 14 residues. CDR3 in amino acids: CASEEDRVKAEAFF. CDR3 in DNA: TGCGCCAGCGAGGAGGACAGAGTGAAGGCTGAAGCTTTCTTT.

The V call is TRBV4-2, the J call TRBJ2-7, with D possibly being TRBD1 (6 bases). The ends were cut back, 1 base at V and 3 bases at J, with 10 bases in the middle. CDR3 length: 14 residues. In germline, CDR1 is LGHNA, CDR2 YNFKEQ. CDR3 sequence (DNA): TGTGCCAGCAGCCAAGGACAGGCGAACTACGAGCAGTACTTC. Protein product: CASSQGQANYEQYF.

This clonotype was detected a few times. The chain has TRBV2 and TRBJ1-1, with D perhaps TRBD1 (5 bases). Trimming left V 1 base short and J 0 bases short, with 6 bases between. Germline CDR1 reads SNHLY; CDR2 reads FYNNEI. This CDR3 contains 14 residues. The chain's CDR3 is CASSEVRVNTEAFF. In DNA, the CDR3 is TGTGCCAGCAGTGAAGTCAGGGTGAACACTGAAGCTTTCTTT.